This T cell receptor (beta chain) was documented in a study of T cell changes during pregnancy in multiple sclerosis. The assay was immunoSEQ multiplex PCR, and TCRdb's table has in-frame clones only and misses some. The sample records approximately 74,000 clones, 85% to 95% being singletons. CDR3 length: 15 amino acids. The V gene lost 0 bases and the J gene lost 5 bases, with 11 bases spanning the gap. The germline V gene encodes CDR1 SNHLY and CDR2 FYNNEI. Here the sequenced sample was peripheral blood, taken before pregnancy. The chain joins TRBV2 to TRBJ1-3, with TRBD1 as a possible D gene (6 bases). This sequence originates from a female donor with multiple sclerosis, enrolled in a pregnancy study. CDR3 DNA sequence: TGTGCCAGCAGTGAAGCCAGGGGTGCTAGAAACACCATATATTTT. It specifies CASSEARGARNTIYF.